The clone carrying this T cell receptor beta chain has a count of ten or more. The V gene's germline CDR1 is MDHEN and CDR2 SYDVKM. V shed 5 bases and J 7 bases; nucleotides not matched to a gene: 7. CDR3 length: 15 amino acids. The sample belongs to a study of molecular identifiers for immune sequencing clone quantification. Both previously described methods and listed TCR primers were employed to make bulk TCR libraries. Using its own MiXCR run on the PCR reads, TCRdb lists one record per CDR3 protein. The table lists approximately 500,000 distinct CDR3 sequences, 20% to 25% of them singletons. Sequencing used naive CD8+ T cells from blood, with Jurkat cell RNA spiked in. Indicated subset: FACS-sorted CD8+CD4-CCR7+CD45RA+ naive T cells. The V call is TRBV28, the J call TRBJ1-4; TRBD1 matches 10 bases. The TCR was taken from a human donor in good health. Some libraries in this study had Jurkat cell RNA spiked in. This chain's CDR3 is CASSPIGQGVEKLFF. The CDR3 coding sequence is TGTGCCAGCAGTCCGATCGGACAGGGGGTTGAAAAACTGTTTTTT.